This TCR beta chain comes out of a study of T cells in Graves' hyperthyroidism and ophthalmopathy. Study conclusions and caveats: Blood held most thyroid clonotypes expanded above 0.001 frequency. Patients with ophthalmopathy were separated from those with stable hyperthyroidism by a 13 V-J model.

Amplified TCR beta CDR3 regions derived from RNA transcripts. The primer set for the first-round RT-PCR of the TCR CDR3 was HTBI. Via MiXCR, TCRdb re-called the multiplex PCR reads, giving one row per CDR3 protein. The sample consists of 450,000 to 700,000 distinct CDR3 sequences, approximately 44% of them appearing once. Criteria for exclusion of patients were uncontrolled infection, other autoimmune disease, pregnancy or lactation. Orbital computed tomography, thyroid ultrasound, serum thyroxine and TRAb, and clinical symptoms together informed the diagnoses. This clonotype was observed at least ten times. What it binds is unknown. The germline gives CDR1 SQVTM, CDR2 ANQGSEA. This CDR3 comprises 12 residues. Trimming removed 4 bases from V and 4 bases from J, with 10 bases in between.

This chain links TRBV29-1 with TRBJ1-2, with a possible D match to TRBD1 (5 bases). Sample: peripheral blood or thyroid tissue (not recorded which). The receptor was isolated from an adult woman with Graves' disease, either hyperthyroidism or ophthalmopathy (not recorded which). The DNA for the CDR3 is TGCAGCGTTGGAGGCAGGGTCTATGGCTACACCTTC. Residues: CSVGGRVYGYTF.